The entry that follows covers one T cell receptor (beta chain) sequence. Its specificity is unknown. Clones were read by immunoSEQ multiplex PCR, and TCRdb kept only the in-frame ones, dropping some. The data show about 14,000 clones, 60% to 80% seen once. The data belong to a study of neoadjuvant anti-PD-1 for oral cavity cancer. Across the study: Patients without progression got a fourth dose around day 43.

Overall study results and limits: Higher pretreatment blood Treg/Th17 ratios correlated with higher pretreatment blood and lower post-treatment tumor TCRbeta clonality. Only three patients per response group were TCR-analyzed; validation needed.

V was clipped by 3 bases and J by 5 bases; unmatched bases: 5. Germline assignment: CDR1 MRHNA and CDR2 SNTAGT. This CDR3 spans 14 amino acids. Sample time point: after neoadjuvant nivolumab, at surgical resection. The patients had HPV-negative, locally advanced oral cavity squamous cell carcinoma. The rearrangement joins TRBV6-4 to TRBJ2-3, with 7 bases lining up with TRBD2. The TCR comes from a person aged 40 to 85 with oral cavity squamous cell carcinoma. This specimen was PBMCs, taken after nivolumab (anti-PD-1) treatment. The CDR3 loop is CASSEASGRDTQYF. The CDR3 DNA is TGTGCCAGCAGTGAGGCTAGCGGAAGAGATACGCAGTATTTT.